Sequencing of this T cell receptor (beta chain) was carried out in a study of T cells after yellow fever vaccination. Germline V CDR1 and CDR2: MNHNS, SASEGT. This CDR3 has 14 residues. A note on this clonotype: A read error may be the cause here, since a much bigger clone is one base away.

A process of 5'RACE template switching, which added a universal primer site and UMIs, was used to make TCR cDNA. Each CDR3 protein is one row after TCRdb ran MiXCR on the 5' RACE reads. The sample consists of 200,000 to 300,000 distinct CDR3 sequences, approximately 6.8% of them appearing once. This receptor was taken from a man younger than 40 who received the YFV17D yellow fever vaccine. Material: CD4+ T cells sorted from PBMCs, obtained on the day of the yellow fever booster vaccination. The chain employs TRBV6-1 and TRBJ2-7; the D gene is possibly TRBD2 (6 bases). In nucleotides, the CDR3 is TGTGCCAGCAGCCCCCGGGACTGGACCTACGAGCAGTGCTTC. This translates into CASSPRDWTYEQCF.